This TCR beta chain is drawn from a study of blood T cell repertoires in COVID-19. Study summary: From the United States, Italy and Spain came samples of acute and convalescent COVID-19.

Libraries were prepared by immunoSEQ multiplex PCR; TCRdb keeps only in-frame clonotypes and omits some of them. Of hundreds of thousands of clones listed, approximately 86% were seen once; the top ten hold approximately 14%. Trimming removed 5 bases at V and 2 bases at J, with 13 bases between. The germline CDR1 and CDR2 sequences are SGHVS and FQNEAQ. This CDR3 region has 15 residues. This clone occurred a few times. Enrolled through a virtual design, the participants were between roughly 18 and 95 years of age and came from roughly 22 US areas. Source material: PBMCs or T cells enriched from blood (not recorded which). The genes are TRBV7-8 and TRBJ2-1; D not resolved. This clonotype was obtained from a woman aged 45-65 years with acute COVID-19. CDR3 loop: CASSRRGYPYNEQFF. Written as DNA, the CDR3 is TGTGCCAGCAGCCGCCGCGGTTACCCCTACAATGAGCAGTTCTTC.